This is a list of T cell receptor beta chains from one sample in a study of CD8 T cells in Susac syndrome. TCRdb reprocessed the immunoSEQ multiplex PCR reads with MiXCR, giving one entry per CDR3 protein. The top ten clones hold roughly 0.3% of a sample with 95,000 to 150,000 distinct CDR3 sequences, 90% to 95% of them seen once. Sequences were obtained from CD8+ T cells from PBMCs. The source is a human donor with multiple sclerosis. The CDR3 runs from the conserved cysteine through the conserved F or W. The D gene is left open where the match is weak. Clone size appears in some rows only: once, few, many, or a class for an expanded clone.

v_gene	j_gene	d_gene	abundance	CDR3nt	CDR3aa
TRBV28	TRBJ2-2	-	-	TGTGCCAGCAGTTTCCGGGTCAAGAACACCGGGGAGCTGTTTTTT	CASSFRVKNTGELFF
TRBV20-1	TRBJ2-3	TRBD2	-	TGCAGTGCTAGAGATTTCGAACTAGCGGGACCTTCCACAGATACGCAGTATTTT	CSARDFELAGPSTDTQYF
TRBV7-9	TRBJ2-7	TRBD1	once	TGTGCCAGCAGCCCGGGACAGGCCAACTACGAGCAGTACTTC	CASSPGQANYEQYF
TRBV5-1	TRBJ2-1	-	-	TGCGCCAGCAGCCCGAGGGTGGACAATGAGCAGTTCTTC	CASSPRVDNEQFF
TRBV6-4	TRBJ2-3	TRBD2	-	TGTGCCAGCAAACAGGGACTAGCGGAAACAGATACGCAGTATTTT	CASKQGLAETDTQYF
TRBV13	TRBJ2-4	-	-	TGTGCCAGCAGCTCCGTTCAGGGTTTTGCCAAAAACATTCAGTACTTC	CASSSVQGFAKNIQYF
TRBV6-2/TRBV6-3	TRBJ1-1	-	-	TGTGCCAGCAGTTACCCCACGGGAGCTTTCTTT	CASSYPTGAFF
TRBV12-5	TRBJ2-1	-	-	TGTGCTAGTGGCCTCCTGACAGGGACTAGCAATGAGCAGTTCTTC	CASGLLTGTSNEQFF
TRBV5-1	TRBJ2-1	-	-	TGCGCCAGCAGCTCCTTCCTCCTTGGTGAGCAGTTCTTC	CASSSFLLGEQFF
TRBV4-1	TRBJ2-1	-	-	TGCGCCAGCAGCCAAGGGGAGAACCCCTACAATGAGCAGTTCTTC	CASSQGENPYNEQFF
TRBV20-1	TRBJ2-1	TRBD1	-	TGCAGTGCTAGTGTGGACAGGGGGGTTGAGCAGTTCTTC	CSASVDRGVEQFF
TRBV27	TRBJ1-1	-	-	TGTGCCAGCAGTTTAAACGGTGGCAGGTTCACTGAAGCTTTCTTT	CASSLNGGRFTEAFF
TRBV10-3	TRBJ1-5	TRBD1	-	TGTGCCATCAGAGCCGGGACAGCGAGCAATCAGCCCCAGCATTTT	CAIRAGTASNQPQHF
TRBV12-3/TRBV12-4	TRBJ2-7	TRBD1	-	TGTGCCAGCAGCTTCCCGGGACAGGGACTTTACGAGCAGTACTTC	CASSFPGQGLYEQYF
TRBV4-2	TRBJ1-5	TRBD1	-	TGTGCCAGCAGCCAAGATCTGACAGGGGGGCAGCCCCAGCATTTT	CASSQDLTGGQPQHF
TRBV9	TRBJ2-6	-	-	TGTGCCAGCAGCGTTACGGGTCAGGCGGCCAACGTCCTGACTTTC	CASSVTGQAANVLTF
TRBV9	TRBJ2-3	TRBD2	-	TGTGCCAGCAGCGTGGGACTAGCGGGGGGCCCTAGCACAGATACGCAGTATTTT	CASSVGLAGGPSTDTQYF
TRBV7-7	TRBJ2-3	TRBD2	once	TGTGCTAGCAGCGACAGCGGGGGCACAGATACGCAGTATTTT	CASSDSGGTDTQYF
TRBV12-3/TRBV12-4	TRBJ1-5	TRBD1	-	TGTGCCAGCAGTTTACGGACAGGGGGCACTCAGCCCCAGCATTTT	CASSLRTGGTQPQHF
TRBV6-6	TRBJ1-4	-	-	TGTGCCAGCAGTTACTCGAGGGCTGGGACTAATGAAAAACTGTTTTTT	CASSYSRAGTNEKLFF
TRBV6-6	TRBJ1-3	-	-	TGTGCCAGCAAGTACGGGGGGCCAGGAAACACCATATATTTT	CASKYGGPGNTIYF
TRBV24-1	TRBJ2-1	TRBD2	-	TGTGCCACCAGTGATTTAGCTAGCGGGATAGGCTATGAGCAGTTCTTC	CATSDLASGIGYEQFF
TRBV20-1	TRBJ1-2	-	-	TGCAGTGCTAGAGATCAGGGACCGAGGCCGACACTTAACTATGGCTACACCTTC	CSARDQGPRPTLNYGYTF
TRBV4-1	TRBJ2-5	-	-	TGCGCCAGCAGCCACCTCCCAGGTGGCCAAGAGACCCAGTACTTC	CASSHLPGGQETQYF
TRBV5-1	TRBJ2-1	-	-	TGCGCCAGCAGCGTAACGGGACATGGGAATGAGCAGTTCTTC	CASSVTGHGNEQFF
TRBV28	TRBJ1-5	-	-	TGTGCCAGCAGTTTCGTGTATCAGCCCCAGCATTTT	CASSFVYQPQHF
TRBV29-1	TRBJ1-2	-	-	TGCAGCGCCGTACAGGGAACCTATGGCTACACCTTC	CSAVQGTYGYTF
TRBV9	TRBJ2-7	-	-	TGTGCCAGCAGCGTAGGAGGGGGGTCCTCCCGCGAGCAGTACTTC	CASSVGGGSSREQYF
TRBV12-3/TRBV12-4	TRBJ2-7	-	-	TGTGCCAGCAGTTTATGGGGGAACGAGCAGTACTTC	CASSLWGNEQYF
TRBV30	TRBJ1-2	-	-	TGTGCCTGGAGTATGGGAGCTTCTAACTATGGCTACACCTTC	CAWSMGASNYGYTF
TRBV12-3/TRBV12-4	TRBJ2-2	TRBD1	-	TGTGCCAGCATAGAACGTCGGAACAGGGGAATCACCGGGGAGCTGTTTTTT	CASIERRNRGITGELFF
TRBV13	TRBJ2-5	TRBD2	-	TGTGCCAGCAGCTTAGCGGGAGGAAGCTCGGAGACCCAGTACTTC	CASSLAGGSSETQYF
TRBV25-1	TRBJ1-4	-	-	TGTGCCAGCAGTTTTCTAAAGGGGGTTAATGAAAAACTGTTTTTT	CASSFLKGVNEKLFF
TRBV19	TRBJ1-2	-	-	TGTGCCAGTAGTATTCTCACAGCCCCTAACTATGGCTACACCTTC	CASSILTAPNYGYTF
TRBV18	TRBJ2-2	-	-	TGTGCCAGCTCACAGACGGCTTATGGCACCGGGGAGCTGTTTTTT	CASSQTAYGTGELFF
TRBV19	TRBJ1-1	-	-	TGTGCCAGTAGTATGGCCCGGAACACTGAAGCTTTCTTT	CASSMARNTEAFF
TRBV7-9	TRBJ2-4	TRBD1	once	TGTGCCAGCAGCGGAACAGGGGATTGGAAAAACATTCAGTACTTC	CASSGTGDWKNIQYF
TRBV27	TRBJ1-5	-	-	TGTGCCAGCAGTCCGACCCCTGGGGGCAGTCAGCCCCAGCATTTT	CASSPTPGGSQPQHF
TRBV5-1	TRBJ2-3	-	-	TGCGCCAGCAGCCCACCCGGGGGAAAGGAAACGCAGTATTTT	CASSPPGGKETQYF
TRBV12-3/TRBV12-4	TRBJ2-3	TRBD1	few	TGTGCCAGCAGTCCGGACAGGGGCCCTAGCACAGATACGCAGTATTTT	CASSPDRGPSTDTQYF
TRBV19	TRBJ1-4	-	-	TGTGCCAGGACCATTGGGGCGGGGCAGGAGGAAAAACTGTTTTTT	CARTIGAGQEEKLFF
TRBV20-1	TRBJ1-5	-	-	TGCAGTGCTAGAGTAGACCTCGAGGGGCCCCAGCATTTT	CSARVDLEGPQHF
TRBV6-4	TRBJ2-1	-	-	TGTGCCAGCAGTGAAGGGGACCAATACAATGAGCAGTTCTTC	CASSEGDQYNEQFF